This T cell receptor (beta chain) was observed in a study of blood T cell repertoires in COVID-19. Produced via immunoSEQ multiplex PCR; TCRdb's table is partial and in-frame only. The sample shows some 350,000 clones, under 95% of them seen only once. The specimen sequenced was peripheral blood. The source of this sequence is a woman under 30 who had recovered from COVID-19.

The DNA of the CDR3 is TGTGCCAGCAGGACTAGCGGGAGGTTCGAGCAGTACGTC. It yields the protein CASRTSGRFEQYV. This chain joins TRBV6-6 and TRBJ2-7; 13 nucleotides agree with TRBD2. This CDR3 region has 13 residues. In germline, CDR1 is MNHNY, CDR2 SVGAGI (reference sequence). The V gene end was trimmed by 6 bases and the J gene end by 6 bases; junction bases not matched to a gene: 2.